This T cell receptor (beta chain) was sequenced during a study of CD8+ T cells in alopecia areata. Study in general: The investigators scored severity in treated patients by the percentage of affected scalp area. Study findings and constraints: Numerous expanded lesional clones remained in scalp and blood during tofacitinib.

This CDR3 is 14 amino acids long. Trimming removed 6 bases from V and 0 bases from J, with 11 bases in between. Germline CDR1 MNHEY, CDR2 SVGAGI. This clone was seen just once. Its matching antigen is unknown. cDNA reverse transcribed from extracted RNA served as the sequencing template. Using immunoSEQ multiplex PCR, the repertoire was profiled, and TCRdb retains in-frame clones only, with some absent. The data show about 170,000 clones, approximately 52% seen once. The treatment here: oral pan-JAK inhibitor, 5-10 mg twice daily. Specimens obtained from alopecia areata patients comprised lesional scalp punch biopsies and peripheral blood.

This TCR was sampled from a human donor with alopecia areata. The sample in question was CD4+ T cells sorted from blood, obtained at approximately week 60, from a patient treated with tofacitinib. The rearrangement links TRBV6-5 to TRBJ1-2; D gene ambiguous. This CDR3 is CASRGSPTNYGYTF. In DNA form, the CDR3 reads TGTGCCAGCAGAGGGAGTCCGACTAACTATGGCTACACCTTC.